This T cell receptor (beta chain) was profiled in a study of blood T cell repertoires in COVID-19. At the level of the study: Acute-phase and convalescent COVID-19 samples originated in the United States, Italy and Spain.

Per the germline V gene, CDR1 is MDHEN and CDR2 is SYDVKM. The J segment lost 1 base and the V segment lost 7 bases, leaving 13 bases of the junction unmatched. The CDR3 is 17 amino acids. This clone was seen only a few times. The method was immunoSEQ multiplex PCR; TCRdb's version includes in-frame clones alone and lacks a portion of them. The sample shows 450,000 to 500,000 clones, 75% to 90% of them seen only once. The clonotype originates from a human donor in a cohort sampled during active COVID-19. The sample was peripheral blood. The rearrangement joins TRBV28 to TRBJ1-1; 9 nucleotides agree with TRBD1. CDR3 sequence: CASTLTAGQGQNTEAFF. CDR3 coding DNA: TGTGCCAGCACCCTAACTGCGGGACAGGGACAGAACACTGAAGCTTTCTTT.